This T cell receptor (beta chain) was observed in a study of cytomegalovirus exposure and HLA in healthy donors. Notes on the study in general: Relative to the roughly 700-donor mean, N-insertions were reportedly fewer in an Asian-associated ancestry cluster in a later analysis.

As regards this clone: Its antigen remains unknown.

PCR amplification relied on 60 Vbeta primers (plus 13 Jbeta primers). The assay was immunoSEQ multiplex PCR, and TCRdb's table has in-frame clones only and misses some. The sample consists of some 40,000 clones, 65% to 90% of them appearing once. Germline V CDR1 and CDR2: SGHVS, FNYEAQ. The CDR3 runs to 14 residues. Trimming removed 0 bases at V and 9 bases at J, with 12 bases between. When sampled, the donors appeared nominally healthy, though they likely had unrecorded immune exposures. This clonotype was obtained from a woman in her late teens or twenties in good health and CMV-seropositive. Sequenced input: PBMCs. J is TRBJ2-1 and V is TRBV7-6, with a possible D match to TRBD2 (5 bases). In DNA form, the CDR3 reads TGTGCCAGCAGCTTAGCCCTGCCGAGGGCTGAGCAGTTCTTC. It yields the protein CASSLALPRAEQFF. Full variable domain (rest looked up from reference TRBV7-6 and TRBJ2-1): GAGVSQSPRYKVTKRGQDVALRCDPISGHVSLYWYRQALGQGPEFLTYFNYEAQQDKSGLPNDRFSAERPEGSISTLTIQRTEQRDSAMYRCASSLALPRAEQFFGPGTRLTVL.